The sequence of this TCR beta chain was determined in a study of blood T cells in healthy people across ages. Germline assignment: CDR1 SGHRS and CDR2 YFSETQ. The CDR3 is 13 residues long. V was pared by 4 bases and J by 4 bases, with 11 bases between. Regarding the study as a whole: Unsorted PBMC input precluded a conclusive naive versus antigen-experienced comparison.

This clonotype was found many times. Antigen unknown. A J-beta primer mix and a sample-barcoded 5' primer were used in a second PCR of about 7 to 12 cycles. The authors tagged each cDNA molecule using a template-switch adaptor with 12 random nucleotides. TCRdb fed the 5' RACE reads into MiXCR, producing one record per CDR3 protein. The sample yields approximately 670,000 distinct CDR3 sequences, approximately 40% seen once. Sequences were obtained from blood. The TCR originated in a man older than 75 in good health. The V gene is TRBV5-1, the J gene TRBJ1-2; TRBD1 is a possible D gene (5 bases). The CDR3 reads CASSPDGGYGYTF. The CDR3 DNA sequence: TGCGCCAGCAGCCCAGACGGGGGCTATGGCTACACCTTC.